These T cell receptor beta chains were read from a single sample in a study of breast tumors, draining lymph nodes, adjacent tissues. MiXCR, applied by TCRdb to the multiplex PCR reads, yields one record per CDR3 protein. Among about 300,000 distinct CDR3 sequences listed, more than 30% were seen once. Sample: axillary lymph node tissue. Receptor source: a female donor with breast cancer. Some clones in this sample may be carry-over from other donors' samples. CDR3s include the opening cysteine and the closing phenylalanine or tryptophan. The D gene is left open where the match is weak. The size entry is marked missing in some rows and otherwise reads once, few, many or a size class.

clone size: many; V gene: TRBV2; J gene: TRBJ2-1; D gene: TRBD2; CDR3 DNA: TGTGCCAGCAGTCCAAAGGGACTAGCGGGAGGTCTCAATGAGCAGTTCTTC; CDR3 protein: CASSPKGLAGGLNEQFF
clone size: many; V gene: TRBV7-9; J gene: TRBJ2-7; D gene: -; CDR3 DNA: TGTGCCAGCAGCTCCATTAACCACGAGCAGTACTTC; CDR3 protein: CASSSINHEQYF
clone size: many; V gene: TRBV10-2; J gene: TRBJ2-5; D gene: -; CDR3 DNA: TGCGCCAGCCAGACAGGTTGGTCCGAGACCCAGTACTTC; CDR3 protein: CASQTGWSETQYF
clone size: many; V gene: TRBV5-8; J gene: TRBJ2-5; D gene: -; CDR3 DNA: TGTGCCAGCAGCTTGCGAGGGAAAGAGACCCAGTACTTC; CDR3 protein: CASSLRGKETQYF
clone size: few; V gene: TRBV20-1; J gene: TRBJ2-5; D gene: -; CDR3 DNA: TGCAGTGCTGAAAGCGGCGGGACAGCTTCTCAAGAGACCCAGTACTTC; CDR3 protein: CSAESGGTASQETQYF
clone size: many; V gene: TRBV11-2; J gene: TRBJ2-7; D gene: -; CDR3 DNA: TGTGCCAGCAGACCTTCGAGGGGCATAAGATTCTCCTACGAGCAGTACTTC; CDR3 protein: CASRPSRGIRFSYEQYF
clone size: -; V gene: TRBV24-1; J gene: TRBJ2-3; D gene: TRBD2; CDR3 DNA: TGTGCCAGCAGTCTAAGACTAGCCCGCGGGAGATCGATTGTAGATACGCAGTATTTT; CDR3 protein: CASSLRLARGRSIVDTQYF
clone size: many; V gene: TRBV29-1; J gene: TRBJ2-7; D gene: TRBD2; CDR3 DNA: TGCAGCGTTCGTTTAGGCGGGAGCTCCTACGAGCAGTACTTC; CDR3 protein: CSVRLGGSSYEQYF
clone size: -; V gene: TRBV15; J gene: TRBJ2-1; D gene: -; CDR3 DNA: TGTGCCACCGGCAGAGGGGGGTTTGAGAGTGGCCCGGGGGAGTTCTTC; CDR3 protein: CATGRGGFESGPGEFF
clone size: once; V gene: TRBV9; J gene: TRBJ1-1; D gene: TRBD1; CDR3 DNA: TGTGCCAGCAGCGTAGATGGGGGCAGGGGGCGTCGGACTGAAGCTTTCTTT; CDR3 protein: CASSVDGGRGRRTEAFF
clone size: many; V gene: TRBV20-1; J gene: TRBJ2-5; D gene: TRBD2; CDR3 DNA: TGCAGTGCTAGAGATGAACTAGCGGGAGATTTGGAGACCCAGTACTTC; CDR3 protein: CSARDELAGDLETQYF
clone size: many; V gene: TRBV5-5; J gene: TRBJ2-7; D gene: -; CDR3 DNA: TGTGCCAGCAGCTTGGCCCTGGAGTACGAGCAGTACTTC; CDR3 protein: CASSLALEYEQYF
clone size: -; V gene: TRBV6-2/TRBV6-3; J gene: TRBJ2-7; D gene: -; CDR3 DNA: TGTGCCAGCTCGGTACAATACAGGATAAACTACGAGCAGTACTTC; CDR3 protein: CASSVQYRINYEQYF
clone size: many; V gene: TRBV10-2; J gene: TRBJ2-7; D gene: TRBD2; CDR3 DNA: TGCGCCAGCAGGAGGGGCCTAGCGGGAGGGTACTACGAGCAGTACTTC; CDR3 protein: CASRRGLAGGYYEQYF
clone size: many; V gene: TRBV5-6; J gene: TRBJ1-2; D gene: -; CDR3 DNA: TGTGCCAGCAGCTTGGCTGGGGGCCTCAACTATGGCTACACCTTC; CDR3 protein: CASSLAGGLNYGYTF
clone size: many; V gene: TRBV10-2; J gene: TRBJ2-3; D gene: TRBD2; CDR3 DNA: TGCGCCAGCAAACTCAGGACTAGTATCACAGATACGCAGTATTTT; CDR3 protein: CASKLRTSITDTQYF
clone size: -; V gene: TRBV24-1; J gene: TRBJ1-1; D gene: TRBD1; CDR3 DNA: TGTGCCACCAGTCGAACTATCGACAGGGTGACTGAAGCTTTCTTT; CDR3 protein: CATSRTIDRVTEAFF
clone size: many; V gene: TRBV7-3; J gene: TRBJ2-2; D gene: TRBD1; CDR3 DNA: TGTGCCAGCAGCTTAGGCCTGACAGGGGGCTACGCGAACACCGGGGAGCTGTTTTTT; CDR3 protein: CASSLGLTGGYANTGELFF
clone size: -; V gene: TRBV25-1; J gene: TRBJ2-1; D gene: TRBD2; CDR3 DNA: TGTGCCACCTCGACTAGCGGTTACTACAATGAGCAGTTCTTC; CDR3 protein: CATSTSGYYNEQFF